This TCR beta chain was sequenced during a study of T cells expressing NK-cell markers. Researchers built TCR beta cDNA using 5'RACE template switching with UMIs. TCRdb reanalyzed the 5' RACE reads and collapses them to one entry per CDR3 protein, without DNA. The sample holds roughly 380,000 distinct CDR3 sequences. As for this clonotype: Its antigen is as yet unknown.

Points from the study as a whole: Dominant NKG2C+ clonotype frequencies of about 1.0-7.0% of CD8+ T cells were measured in roughly 6 donors. Topping the CD3+CD56-NKG2C+ fraction as well were these clonotypes, in a few donors.

The specimen was blood T cells: a sorted CD56 or NKG2C T cell subset, CD4+ or CD8+ T cells, or bulk PBMC T cells (not recorded which). The clonotype was recovered from a man between 18 and 69 years old in good health.

The CDR3 reads CASSQDELRADTQYF. V gene TRBV3-1 combines with J gene TRBJ2-3. Germline values: CDR1 LGHDT, CDR2 YNNKEL (reference sequence). The CDR3 loop spans 15 amino acids.